These 2 T cell receptor beta chains originate from one sample sequenced in a study of blood T cell repertoires in COVID-19. The data were produced by immunoSEQ multiplex PCR, yet TCRdb's version contains in-frame clones alone and is incomplete. The sample shows 110,000 or so clones, 85% to 90% of them seen only once. Sample: peripheral blood. These TCRs come from a woman aged 45 to 65 with acute or convalescent COVID-19.

This clone has more than one count but fewer than ten. The chain recombines TRBV27 with TRBJ1-5, with TRBD1 matching over 7 bases. J lost 0 bases, V lost 0 bases, and 5 bases had no gene match. The germline V gene has CDR1 MNHEY and CDR2 SMNVEV (reference sequence). The CDR3 length is 17 residues. CDR3 sequence: CASSLSETGNSNQPQHF. The DNA for the CDR3 is TGTGCCAGCAGTTTATCGGAGACAGGGAATAGCAATCAGCCCCAGCATTTT.

The rearrangement links TRBV4-2 to TRBJ1-1; D gene unclear. Germline-derived CDR1 and CDR2 are LGHNA and YNFKEQ. V lost 0 bases, J lost 4 bases, and 9 bases lay in between. This CDR3 spans 14 amino acids. CDR3 residues: CASSQDSRGTEAFF. CDR3 nucleotide sequence: TGTGCCAGCAGCCAAGATAGCCGGGGCACTGAAGCTTTCTTT.